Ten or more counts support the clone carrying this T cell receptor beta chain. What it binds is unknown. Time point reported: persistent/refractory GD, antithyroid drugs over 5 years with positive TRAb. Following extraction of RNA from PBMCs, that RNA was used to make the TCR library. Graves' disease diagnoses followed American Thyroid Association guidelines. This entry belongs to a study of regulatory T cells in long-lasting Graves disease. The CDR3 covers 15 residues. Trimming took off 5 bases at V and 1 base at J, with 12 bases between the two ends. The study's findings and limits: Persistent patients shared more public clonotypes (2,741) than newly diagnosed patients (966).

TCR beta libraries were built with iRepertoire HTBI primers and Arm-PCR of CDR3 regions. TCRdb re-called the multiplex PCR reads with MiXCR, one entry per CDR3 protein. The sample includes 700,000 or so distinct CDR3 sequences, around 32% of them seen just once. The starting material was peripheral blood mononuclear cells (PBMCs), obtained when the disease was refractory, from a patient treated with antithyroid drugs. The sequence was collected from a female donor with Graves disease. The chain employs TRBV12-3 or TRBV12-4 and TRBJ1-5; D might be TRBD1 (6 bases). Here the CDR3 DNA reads TGTGCCAGCAGTCGGACGGGGGGCAGCAATCAGCCCCAGCATTTT. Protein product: CASSRTGGSNQPQHF.